One sample yielded the 22 T cell receptor beta chains listed below, sequenced in a study of shared clonotypes between healthy human individuals. CD45RO-negative CD8 cells positively selected for CCR7 made up the naive population, which excluded terminally differentiated effector memory CD45RA+ cells. Profiled with immunoSEQ multiplex PCR; TCRdb holds only in-frame clones, not every one. The sample records 1.5 million to 2.5 million clones, approximately 95% being singletons. Material for sequencing was naive CD8+ T cells sorted from blood. The receptors were sampled from a man aged 18 to 29 in good health.

The V call is TRBV28, the J call TRBJ1-5; 9 bases map to TRBD1. Germline V gene data show CDR1 as MDHEN and CDR2 as SYDVKM. V lost 6 bases and J lost 5; bases outside the gene matches: 17. This CDR3 is built from 18 residues. In DNA, the CDR3 is TGTGCCAGCAGCAAAGATCGGACAGGGGCTGAGGTTCATCAGCCCCAGCATTTT. It is translated as CASSKDRTGAEVHQPQHF.

V usage is TRBV9 and J usage is TRBJ1-5; D not resolved. CDR1 is SGDLS, CDR2 YYNGEE, per germline. V lost 2 bases, J lost 4 bases, and 10 bases lay in between. This CDR3 has 14 residues. As DNA, the CDR3 is TGTGCCAGCAGCGTCGGGCTTGAGAATCAGCCCCAGCATTTT. This translates into CASSVGLENQPQHF.

In regard to this clone: At the DNA level, this CDR3 is encoded by other sequences in the same sample as well. The rearrangement joins TRBV6-5 to TRBJ2-7; 12 bases match TRBD1. Germline trimming cut 4 bases from V and 5 bases from J; bases unmatched to any gene: 3. Germline V gives CDR1 MNHEY, CDR2 SVGAGI. This CDR3 is 14 amino acids long. The CDR3 here is CASSSGTGGDEQYF. In DNA, the CDR3 is TGTGCCAGCAGTTCCGGGACAGGGGGCGACGAGCAGTACTTC.

Of note for this clone: Other DNA sequences in the sample encode the same CDR3. The rearrangement links TRBV2 to TRBJ2-7; possible D gene TRBD2, 5 bases. The CDR3 runs 13 residues. V was shortened by 3 bases and J by 1 base, with 7 bases between the two germline ends. CDR1 and CDR2 from the germline V gene are SNHLY and FYNNEI. CDR3 loop: CASSDGGSYEQYF. CDR3 DNA: TGTGCCAGCAGTGACGGAGGTTCCTACGAGCAGTACTTC.

CDR3 DNA: TGTGCCAGCAGCTTAATTCTTGGGCAGGGGCCAGATACGCAGTATTTT. Amino acids: CASSLILGQGPDTQYF. The rearrangement links TRBV7-8 to TRBJ2-3, with D tentatively TRBD1 (6 bases). The CDR3 covers 16 residues. Deletions cut 2 bases from V and 4 bases from J, with 16 bases between. Per the germline V gene, CDR1 is SGHVS and CDR2 is FQNEAQ.

The rearrangement links TRBV7-3 to TRBJ2-7; 10 positions match TRBD1. From germline, CDR1 is SGHTA and CDR2 FQGTGA. V lost 5 bases to trimming and J lost 0 bases; unmatched junction nucleotides: 22. The length of the CDR3 is 21 residues. In DNA, the CDR3 is TGTGCCAGCAGCCTTACAATAACCGGGACAGGGGTTCAGTATAACTCCTACGAGCAGTACTTC. Its translation: CASSLTITGTGVQYNSYEQYF.

V and J are TRBV5-1 and TRBJ2-3; 10 bases are shared with TRBD2. This CDR3 is 17 amino acids long. Germline trimming cut 4 bases from V and 0 bases from J; bases unmatched to any gene: 8. CDR1 is SGHRS and CDR2 is YFSETQ in the germline V gene. CDR3 coding DNA: TGCGCCAGCAGCGAAACACTAGCGGGACAGAGCACAGATACGCAGTATTTT. Its protein is CASSETLAGQSTDTQYF.

V is TRBV27 and J is TRBJ2-1; unclear D gene. The V end was cut by 0 bases, the J end by 0 bases, with 6 bases between. In germline, CDR1 is MNHEY, CDR2 SMNVEV (reference sequence). This CDR3 contains 15 residues. Here the CDR3 reads CASSLSSPSYNEQFF. CDR3 sequence (DNA): TGTGCCAGCAGTTTATCTTCACCCTCCTACAATGAGCAGTTCTTC.

The CDR3 spells CASSQDRDSAYEQYF. DNA of the CDR3: TGCGCCAGCAGCCAAGATAGGGACAGCGCCTACGAGCAGTACTTC. J is TRBJ2-7 and V is TRBV4-3; 7 bases are a match to TRBD1. In germline, CDR1 is LGHNA, CDR2 YSLEER. CDR3 length equals 15 residues. Trimming cost V 0 bases and J 2 bases; bases outside gene matches: 4.

With regard to this clone: Within the sample, other DNA sequences also encode this same CDR3. The J gene is TRBJ2-7, the V gene TRBV28; D may be TRBD1 or TRBD2 (5 bases each). Per the germline V gene, CDR1 is MDHEN and CDR2 is SYDVKM. Deletions cut 3 bases from V and 0 bases from J, with 9 bases between. CDR3 size: 14 residues. The CDR3 is CASSFPGSSYEQYF. CDR3 DNA sequence: TGTGCCAGCAGTTTCCCAGGGAGCTCCTACGAGCAGTACTTC.

The chain links TRBV12-5 to TRBJ2-5; the match to TRBD1 covers 7 bases. V dropped 3 bases and J dropped 9; count of bases not matched to a gene: 19. This CDR3 has 17 amino acids. CDR1 and CDR2 from the germline V gene are LGHNT and FRNRAP. This chain's CDR3 is CASGLEGAGGAIGAQYF. DNA of the CDR3: TGTGCTAGTGGTTTAGAAGGGGCAGGGGGTGCCATCGGGGCCCAGTACTTC. Full variable domain (rest looked up from reference TRBV12-5 and TRBJ2-5): DARVTQTPRHKVTEMGQEVTMRCQPILGHNTVFWYRQTMMQGLELLAYFRNRAPLDDSGMPKDRFSAEMPDATLATLKIQPSEPRDSAVYFCASGLEGAGGAIGAQYFGPGTRLLVL.

This clone was seen only a few times. The chain has TRBV9 and TRBJ1-2, with 9 bases matching TRBD1. V dropped 4 bases and J dropped 5; count of bases not matched to a gene: 6. The CDR3 runs 14 residues. Looked up from germline, CDR1 is SGDLS and CDR2 is YYNGEE. The CDR3 DNA sequence: TGTGCCAGCAGCCCTTGGGGGACAGGGTATGGCTACACCTTC. Its translation is CASSPWGTGYGYTF.

The count of this clone is one. The gene calls are TRBV7-9 and TRBJ2-5, with a weak D call TRBD2 (5 bases). Trimming took 5 bases from V and 5 from J, leaving 21 bases between them. CDR3 size: 16 residues. The germline V gene has CDR1 SEHNR and CDR2 FQNEAQ (reference sequence). DNA of the CDR3: TGTGCCAGCAGCACTCGCGGGCGGGCCGGATGGGAGACCCAGTACTTC. It is translated as CASSTRGRAGWETQYF.

This clone has only one observation. This chain joins TRBV18 and TRBJ2-2; TRBD1 agrees at 8 bases. The CDR3 is made up of 18 amino acids. V dropped 2 bases and J dropped 0; count of bases not matched to a gene: 8. Germline-derived CDR1 and CDR2 are KGHSH and LQKENI. The CDR3 sequence is CASSPNRDRIANTGELFF. Here the CDR3 DNA reads TGTGCCAGCTCACCAAACCGGGACAGGATCGCGAACACCGGGGAGCTGTTTTTT.

The CDR3: CASSLVGQNSYEQYF. For the CDR3, the DNA is TGTGCCAGCAGCCTTGTGGGACAAAACTCCTACGAGCAGTACTTC. The chain combines TRBV5-6 with TRBJ2-7, with a possible D match to TRBD1 (6 bases). This CDR3 region has 15 residues. With 4 bases removed from V and 0 bases from J, the gap between germline ends came to 14 bases. Per germline, CDR1 SGHDT and CDR2 YYEEEE. Full variable domain (remainder filled in from reference TRBV5-6 and TRBJ2-7): DAGVTQSPTHLIKTRGQQVTLRCSPKSGHDTVSWYQQALGQGPQFIFQYYEEEERQRGNFPDRFSGHQFPNYSSELNVNALLLGDSALYLCASSLVGQNSYEQYFGPGTRLTVT.

The chain couples TRBV28 to TRBJ2-7; 9 positions match TRBD1. Losses at the gene ends were 5 bases for V and 6 bases for J; bases not matched to a gene: 11. The CDR3 runs to 15 residues. Germline CDR1 MDHEN, CDR2 SYDVKM. The CDR3 reads CASSTWTGDNLEQYF. The CDR3 DNA reads as TGTGCCAGCAGTACCTGGACAGGGGATAACCTCGAGCAGTACTTC.

This chain links TRBV5-4 with TRBJ2-3, with 9 bases lining up with TRBD1. CDR1 is SGHNT and CDR2 is YYREEE in the germline V gene (reference sequence). The CDR3 totals 15 residues. V lost 4 bases to trimming and J lost 1 base; unmatched junction nucleotides: 4. As DNA, the CDR3 is TGTGCCAGCAGCCCAAGGGACAGGGGCACAGATACGCAGTATTTT. Encoded protein: CASSPRDRGTDTQYF.

As for this clone: Additional DNA sequences in this sample encode the identical CDR3. V is TRBV5-6 and J is TRBJ2-7; D possibly uses TRBD1 or TRBD2 (5 bases each). Between the trimmed V and J ends, which lost 4 bases and 2 bases, there was a span of 10 bases. This CDR3 is built from 13 residues. Germline V lookup: CDR1 SGHDT, CDR2 YYEEEE. The DNA of the CDR3 is TGTGCCAGCAGCCGAGGGGAAGCCTACGAGCAGTACTTC. Translating it yields CASSRGEAYEQYF.

The chain uses TRBV29-1 and TRBJ2-1; D is perhaps TRBD1 (5 bases). The V gene's germline CDR1 is SQVTM and CDR2 ANQGSEA. V lost 6 bases and J lost 7, with 13 bases in between. The CDR3 totals 12 residues. The chain's CDR3 is CSVETVRNEQFF. In nucleotides, the CDR3 is TGCAGCGTAGAGACAGTGAGGAATGAGCAGTTCTTC.

The chain joins TRBV13 to TRBJ2-2; 9 positions match TRBD2. Germline V gene data show CDR1 as PRHDT and CDR2 as FYEKMQ (reference sequence). The CDR3 length is 17 residues. V was pared by 0 bases and J by 5 bases, with 7 bases of the junction left unmatched. The CDR3 sequence is CASSLGSLAGVTGELFF. The CDR3 DNA reads as TGTGCCAGCAGCTTAGGCTCTTTAGCGGGAGTTACCGGGGAGCTGTTTTTT.

V and J are TRBV7-9 and TRBJ2-2; TRBD1 aligns across 11 bases. Germline CDR1 reads SEHNR; CDR2 reads FQNEAQ (reference sequence). This CDR3 is built from 16 residues. The V and J ends lost 4 bases and 5 bases, in that order; junction bases with no gene match: 6. The CDR3 loop is CASSSTGTGGTGELFF. CDR3 coding DNA: TGTGCCAGCAGCTCGACCGGGACAGGGGGGACCGGGGAGCTGTTTTTT.

Notes on this clone: Other DNA variants within this sample encode the same CDR3. The chain combines TRBV5-6 with TRBJ2-3; D gene ambiguous. Per the germline V gene, CDR1 is SGHDT and CDR2 is YYEEEE. The CDR3 totals 12 residues. V shed 0 bases and J shed 4 bases, with 3 bases lying between them. The CDR3 bases are TGTGCCAGCAGCTTGGTCCCAGATACGCAGTATTTT. This codes for CASSLVPDTQYF.